This TCR beta chain stems from a study of blood T cell repertoires in COVID-19. Overall study context: Nucleic acid was either cDNA or gDNA, and it came from T cells, B-cell-depleted T cells, or PBMCs.

Clinical history reported by participants formed the basis on which cohorts were assigned. The CDR3 sequence is 13 residues long. The germline V gene has CDR1 LGHDT and CDR2 YNNKEL (reference sequence). V was shortened by 6 bases and J by 1 base, with 9 bases between the two germline ends. Profiling relied on immunoSEQ multiplex PCR, and the TCRdb table lists in-frame clones only, not all of them. The sample has nearly 250,000 clones, around 86% seen once. The J gene is TRBJ1-1, the V gene TRBV3-1 (or the pseudogene TRBV3-2); D might be TRBD1 (5 bases). The receptor's source is a woman aged 45-59 years who had recovered from COVID-19. What was sequenced was PBMCs or T cells enriched from blood (not recorded which). This CDR3 is CASRRRENTEAFF. The CDR3 DNA sequence: TGTGCCAGCAGGCGCAGGGAGAACACTGAAGCTTTCTTT.